This T cell receptor (beta chain) emerged from a study of cytomegalovirus exposure and HLA in healthy donors (dated by TCRdb to about 2017). As for the study more broadly: According to an earlier analysis of 550 to 700 of the donors, 150 million to 200 million T cells yielded 120 million or so unique TCR beta sequences and about 280 Gb of sequence data. Approximately 300 gigabases of sequencing data and roughly 80 million unique TCR sequences made up an early release that covered under 750 HLA-typed donors. The genetic ancestry cluster associated with self-reported Caucasian donors included 80% to 90% of the 350 to 500 genotyped donors. The study aimed to test whether signatures of past pathogen exposure could be identified by cataloging public T cell receptors. The study used immunosequencing to profile the T cell repertoires of 666 subjects and linked those repertoires to cytomegalovirus serostatus. Besides the first cohort of some 670 subjects, a separate validation cohort made up of 120 different subjects was used. High-throughput TCR immunosequencing, statistical association of individual TCRs with disease status, and machine learning were combined to predict cytomegalovirus infection status. In a later analysis, previously published TCR beta repertoires from 550 to 700 donors were re-analyzed and high-resolution HLA genotyping was added so that TCR occurrence patterns could be studied. The later analysis used no new phenotypic data to find candidate immune exposures, relying instead on TCR beta sequences and their occurrence across donors. An earlier analysis of some 600 of the donors applied high-throughput TCR beta sequencing to assess whether each TCR beta V gene segment acted as functional or pseudogenic. Alongside the repertoire data, information on donor age, sex, ethnicity and CMV serostatus was compiled. In a later genetic analysis, genome-wide SNP genotypes for about three fifths of the 666 donors were used, and that subset was treated as a discovery cohort. Every repertoire in the discovery cohort had been generated on one and the same sequencing platform. Class I and class II HLA loci were covered by the typing at four-digit resolution. Typing coverage varied by locus: roughly 629-630 donors for A, B, C, DRB1 and DQB1; approximately 500 for DQA1; over 600 for DPA1; around 450 for DPB1. Roughly 5 DR-DQ haplotypes were handled as single units for association and clustering, since linkage in the cohort was strong. Among around 400 genotyped donors of the cohort, an average of around 240,000 unique TCR beta nucleotide sequences was sequenced per donor, of which approximately 18% were non-productive.

Measured from the cysteine to the phenylalanine, the CDR3 is 15 residues long. Kept here is only the CDR3 DNA, which spans 45 bases and is read in frame from base 1. The V and J ends are trimmed by 6 bases and 1 base, leaving 15 bases between them. The germline V gene (reference sequence) sets CDR1 to MNHNY and CDR2 to SVGAGI. Overall study outcomes, separate from this receptor: A later analysis found that HLA-associated TCR beta chains were more clonally expanded and had lower generation probabilities than equally common non-associated chains. In a later analysis, around 17,000 TCR beta sequences were associated with specific HLA alleles at a false discovery rate of 0.05. A cluster of highly shared sequence variants was judged likely to be a technical artifact of the sequencing pipeline. The 87-base-pair reads could not distinguish some IMGT-functional V segments, including TRBV6-2 and TRBV6-3, so those segments were excluded. Roughly uniform sequencing depth across donors was assumed in presence/absence analyses, although this assumption may not hold. In the study, 150 to 200 TCR beta chains were listed as associated with cytomegalovirus. Most CMV-associated TCR beta chains appeared to be HLA-restricted in a later analysis, and the HLA associations seemed to be driven largely by CMV exposure. A further reported finding was that TCR beta sequences accurately predicted the HLA-A and HLA-B alleles for most subjects in the first cohort. A later analysis reported that several top co-occurrence clusters appeared linked to parvovirus B19, influenza, CMV and Epstein-Barr virus. Because HLA typing was missing for some donors at each locus, association tests included only the typed subset. Linkage disequilibrium might explain the correlated functional status among segregating V segments, but an unknown experimental factor could not be ruled out. Over 15 rarely observed V segments, including chromosome 9 orphons, were excluded from the earlier analysis of approximately 500 of the donors because counts were too low. Across donors, most TCR sequences were observed very rarely, whereas some public TCRs were present in many individuals. The classifier was reported to diagnose cytomegalovirus status with high specificity and sensitivity in both the original cohort and the validation cohort. An earlier analysis of approximately 540 of the donors showed that most TCR beta V segments appeared in productive rearrangements either about 90% or about 30% of the time, which broadly matched IMGT annotations. The authors suggested that the approach could potentially be generalized to other disease states and immunological phenotypes. According to a later analysis, TCR association rates differed among HLA loci, with DRB1 alleles showing the most associated TCRs and HLA-C alleles showing the fewest. Three of the identified cytomegalovirus-associated TCR beta chains were confirmed in vitro to be specific for cytomegalovirus antigens. In this cohort, only TCR beta chains were sequenced, and detectable features were limited by the absence of alpha or paired-chain data. A later genetic analysis reported fewer N-insertions in productive TCRs among donors in an Asian-associated ancestry cluster than the approximately 670-donor mean. When HLA alleles, especially DR and DQ, strongly co-occurred, attributing TCR associations to individual alleles was difficult. An association between a missense DCLRE1C variant and V-gene and J-gene trimming of TCR beta chains was found in a later genetic analysis and replicated in an independent cohort. Immune exposure information for the cohort was limited to CMV serostatus.

Concerning this clone: What antigen it recognizes has not been identified. Base-call qualities are not available, and no considerably larger clone is one nucleotide away.

Receptors were amplified or captured by the immunoSEQ multiplex PCR assay. A mixture of 60 forward primers for TCR Vbeta segments and 13 reverse primers for TCR Jbeta segments was used in the multiplex PCR. The CDR3 region of rearranged TCR beta genes was amplified from genomic DNA with a multiplex PCR assay. On the Illumina HiSeq System, the amplified TCR beta libraries were sequenced as 87-base-pair reads. On the study's bioinformatics: A later analysis counted tens of millions of unique TCR beta chains across the 700 or so repertoires, and about 10 million of these chains were shared by at least two donors. To remove PCR and sequencing errors, raw reads were error-corrected and collapsed into unique sequences using a nearest-neighbor algorithm that merged closely related sequences. Alignment of CDR3 sequences to IMGT reference sequences was used to assign V, D and J gene segments. For a sequence to be retained, a match of at least six nucleotides to both a V gene segment and a J gene segment was required. Rearrangements were called productive when the CDR3 lacked stop codons and stayed in frame with V and J; all others were non-productive. CDR3 was defined by IMGT convention, running from the second conserved V-encoded cysteine to the conserved J-encoded phenylalanine. In an earlier analysis of around 600 of the donors, sequences lacking an unambiguous match to a single V gene segment were excluded. In an earlier analysis of approximately 610 of the donors, V segments were called functional above 56.7% productive rearrangements and were called segregating when the between-donor standard deviation exceeded 5%. A statistical classification framework was built to diagnose cytomegalovirus status from the catalog of TCR beta chain sequences. In a later analysis, TCR nucleotide sequences were compared against IMGT/GENE-DB human TR gene sequences so that V and J genes could be assigned. A later analysis assigned CDR3 sequences and most-parsimonious VDJ recombination scenarios with the TCRdist pipeline. In a later analysis, each TCR beta chain was defined by its CDR3 amino acid sequence together with its V-gene family, and reads lacking a unique V-gene family were excluded. As a way to deal with suspected cross-contamination and a sequencing artifact, a later analysis dropped 640 or so nucleotide sequences that were highly shared and had low generation probability. In a later analysis, a clonal expansion index for each public chain was calculated from normalized within-repertoire ranks of inferred template counts. In a later analysis, generation probabilities were computed with a VDJ recombination model fitted to out-of-frame rearrangements, and the resulting probabilities were checked against IGoR. In a later analysis, hypergeometric tests were used to score TCR-TCR, TCR-HLA and TCR-CMV co-occurrence, with a repertoire-size bias correction applied to TCR pairs. A later analysis estimated false discovery rates by permuting HLA or CMV assignments 20 times. A later analysis grouped co-occurring TCRs with DBSCAN, adding TCRdist sequence similarity when clustering within HLA-allele-positive subsets. Repertoires with fewer than 30,000 or more than 120,000 public chains, plus five repertoires with anomalous nucleotide sharing, were excluded from co-occurrence clustering. TCRdb holds this immuneACCESS table with in-frame rearrangements only. Some clones are missing; in checked studies, unresolved V genes explain under half, and the rest has no known cause. V and J calls and clone size are those listed in that table; D and trimming were worked out from the DNA. This sample gives around 200,000 clones in total; approximately 80% of them show up just once. 0.5% to 0.7% of the sample goes to the ten largest clones.

The cohort was made up of 500 to 850 healthy bone marrow donors. Cohort members were all nominally healthy when sampled, although unrecorded immune exposures were likely present. The donor tested CMV seronegative and was one of the 352 seronegative cohort members. Every donor gave a peripheral blood sample, and the peripheral blood mononuclear cells from that sample were used for TCR beta sequencing. Genomic DNA was extracted from the blood cell samples with the Qiagen DNeasy Blood Extraction Kit. This chain joins TRBV6-6 to TRBJ1-2; tentative D gene TRBD1, with 6 bases matching. The source of this sequence is a woman aged 40 to 50 in good health and CMV-seronegative. The sequenced sample was PBMCs. The CDR3 region has the sequence CASRTYRAYNYGYTF. The DNA is as follows: TGTGCCAGCAGGACGTACAGGGCGTATAACTATGGCTACACCTTC.